This T cell receptor beta chain was identified during a study of post-analysis software for immune sequencing data. To note about this clonotype: Its antigen is unidentified.

Study-wide results and caveats: Elevated frequency relative to controls characterized roughly 5 TRBV segments in patients, TRBV5-6, TRBV5-1 and TRBV20-1 among them.

Included in the TCR beta cDNA libraries were unique molecular identifiers. TCRdb independently ran MiXCR on the PCR reads; one entry per CDR3 protein. The sample has approximately 360,000 distinct CDR3 sequences, around 37% seen once. This CDR3 comprises 14 residues. In germline, CDR1 is SGDLS, CDR2 YYNGEE. The receptor was isolated from a girl under 18 with multiple sclerosis. The source material was blood. The rearrangement links TRBV9 to TRBJ2-5; TRBD1 aligns across 10 bases. The last part of the DNA fits TRBJ2-7 better; the J call may be wrong. CDR3 in amino acids: CASSLGTGDHEQYF. In DNA form, the CDR3 reads TGTGCCAGCAGCCTAGGGACAGGGGACCACGAGCAGTACTTC.